The source of this T cell receptor beta chain is a study of cytomegalovirus exposure and HLA in healthy donors. This clone appeared a single time. This CDR3 has 14 amino acids. V dropped 3 bases and J dropped 1 base, with 9 bases sitting between them. Germline V gives CDR1 ENHRY, CDR2 SYGVKD. PCR used 60 Vbeta primers and 13 Jbeta primers. The protocol was immunoSEQ multiplex PCR, while the TCRdb copy is restricted to in-frame clones and leaves out a portion. The sample holds 100,000 to 150,000 clones, more than 75% seen once. Sequenced sample: PBMCs. The source is a man aged 30 to 39 in good health and CMV-seropositive. The rearrangement joins TRBV10-3 to TRBJ1-1; D might be TRBD1 (5 bases). As DNA, the CDR3 is TGTGCCATCAGTGAAGCTCAGGGGAACACTGAAGCTTTCTTT. It encodes CAISEAQGNTEAFF.